This TCR beta chain originates from a study of PD-L1 blockade in urothelial cancer. On the study more broadly: The study started patients on atezolizumab in about 2014, giving 1,200 mg intravenously every 3 weeks.

The time point was: pretreatment peripheral blood. Every PCR received spiked-in synthetic TCR analog templates. Assay used: immunoSEQ multiplex PCR; TCRdb lists only in-frame clones, some missing. This sample carries about 50,000 clones, around 80% of them seen once, and the ten largest clones take roughly 2.9%. The CDR3 runs 14 residues. Germline-derived CDR1 and CDR2 are SGHRS and YFSETQ. V shed 4 bases and J 5 bases; nucleotides not matched to a gene: 7. This TCR derives from a man in his 70s with urothelial cancer. The source was PBMCs, collected around atezolizumab (anti-PD-L1) treatment. V usage is TRBV5-1 and J usage is TRBJ2-7; 9 bases line up with TRBD1. Here the CDR3 DNA reads TGCGCCAGCAGCGTACAGGGGGCGCGGGACGAGCAGTACTTC. Protein sequence: CASSVQGARDEQYF.